The present entry profiles one T cell receptor (beta chain) with its context. The junction differs from germline at one of its ends, possibly a read error. The data were taken from a study of blood T cells in healthy people across ages. Researchers collected 9.5 to 10 milliliters of peripheral blood from every single donor. A sample-barcoded 5' primer and a J-beta primer mix were used in a second PCR of about 7 to 12 cycles. Via MiXCR, TCRdb re-called the 5' RACE reads, giving one row per CDR3 protein. This repertoire shows roughly 1.5 million distinct CDR3 sequences, approximately 42% found once; its top ten account for roughly 3.7%. The CDR3 has 15 amino acids.

Sequencing input: blood. The gene calls are TRBV12-3 or TRBV12-4 and TRBJ2-3; 9 positions agree with TRBD2. This TCR came from a woman younger than 35 in good health. CDR3 sequence: CASSRQAGGTDAQYF. The CDR3 DNA follows: TGTGCCAGCAGTAGACAAGCGGGAGGAACAGATGCGCAGTATTTT.